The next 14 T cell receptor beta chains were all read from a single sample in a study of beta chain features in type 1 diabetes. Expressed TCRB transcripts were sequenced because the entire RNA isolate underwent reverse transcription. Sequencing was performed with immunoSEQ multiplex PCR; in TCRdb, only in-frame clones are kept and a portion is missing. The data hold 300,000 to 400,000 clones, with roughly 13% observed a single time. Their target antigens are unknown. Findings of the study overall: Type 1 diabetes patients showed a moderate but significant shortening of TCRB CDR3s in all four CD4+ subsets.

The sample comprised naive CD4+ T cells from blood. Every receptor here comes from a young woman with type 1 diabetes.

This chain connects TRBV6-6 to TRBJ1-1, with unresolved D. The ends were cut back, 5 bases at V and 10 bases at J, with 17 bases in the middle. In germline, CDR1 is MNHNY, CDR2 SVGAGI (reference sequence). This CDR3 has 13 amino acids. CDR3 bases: TGTGCCAGCAGTCCACTGGGCCCGCCTGGAGCTTTCTTT. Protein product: CASSPLGPPGAFF.

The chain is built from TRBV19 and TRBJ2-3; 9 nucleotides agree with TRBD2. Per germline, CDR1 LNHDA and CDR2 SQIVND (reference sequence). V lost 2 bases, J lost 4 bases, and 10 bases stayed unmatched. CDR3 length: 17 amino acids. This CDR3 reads CASSIRTLAGRADTQYF. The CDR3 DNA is TGTGCCAGTAGTATACGTACGCTAGCGGGAAGGGCAGATACGCAGTATTTT. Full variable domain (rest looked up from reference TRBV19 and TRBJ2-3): DGGITQSPKYLFRKEGQNVTLSCEQNLNHDAMYWYRQDPGQGLRLIYYSQIVNDFQKGDIAEGYSVSREKKESFPLTVTSAQKNPTAFYLCASSIRTLAGRADTQYFGPGTRLTVL.

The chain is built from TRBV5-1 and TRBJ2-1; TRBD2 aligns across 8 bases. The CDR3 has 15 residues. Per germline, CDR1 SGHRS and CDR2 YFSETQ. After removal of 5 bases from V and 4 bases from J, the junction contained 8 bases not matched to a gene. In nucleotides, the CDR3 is TGCGCCAGCAGAGACAGCGGGAGTGAATACAATGAGCAGTTCTTC. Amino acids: CASRDSGSEYNEQFF.

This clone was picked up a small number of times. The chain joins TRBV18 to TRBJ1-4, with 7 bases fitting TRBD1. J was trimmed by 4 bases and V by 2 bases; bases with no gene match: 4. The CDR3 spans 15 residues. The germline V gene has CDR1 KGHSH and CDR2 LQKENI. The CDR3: CASSPSTGVNEKLFF. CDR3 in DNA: TGTGCCAGCTCACCAAGTACAGGGGTTAATGAAAAACTGTTTTTT.

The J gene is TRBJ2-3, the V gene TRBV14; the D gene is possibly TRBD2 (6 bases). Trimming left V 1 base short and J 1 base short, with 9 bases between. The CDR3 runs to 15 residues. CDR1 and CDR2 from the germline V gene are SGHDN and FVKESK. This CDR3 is CASSQGRGRTDTQYF. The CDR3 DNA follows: TGTGCCAGCAGCCAAGGGCGGGGACGCACAGATACGCAGTATTTT. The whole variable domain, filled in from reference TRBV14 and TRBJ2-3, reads EAGVTQFPSHSVIEKGQTVTLRCDPISGHDNLYWYRRVMGKEIKFLLHFVKESKQDESGMPNNRFLAERTGGTYSTLKVQPAELEDSGVYFCASSQGRGRTDTQYFGPGTRLTVL.

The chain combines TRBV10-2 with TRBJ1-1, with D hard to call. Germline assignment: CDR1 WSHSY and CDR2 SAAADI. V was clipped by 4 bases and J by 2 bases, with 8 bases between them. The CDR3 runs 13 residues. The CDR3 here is CASSVGPNTEAFF. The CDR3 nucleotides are TGCGCCAGCAGTGTTGGGCCCAACACTGAAGCTTTCTTT.

The CDR3 sequence is CASSYTQGARGAFF. The CDR3 coding sequence is TGTGCCAGCAGTTACACTCAGGGGGCTCGTGGAGCTTTCTTT. The rearrangement joins TRBV6-6 to TRBJ1-1; 8 bases fit TRBD1. The CDR3 is 14 residues long. Germline CDR1 reads MNHNY; CDR2 reads SVGAGI (reference sequence). J was trimmed by 10 bases and V by 2 bases; bases with no gene match: 9.

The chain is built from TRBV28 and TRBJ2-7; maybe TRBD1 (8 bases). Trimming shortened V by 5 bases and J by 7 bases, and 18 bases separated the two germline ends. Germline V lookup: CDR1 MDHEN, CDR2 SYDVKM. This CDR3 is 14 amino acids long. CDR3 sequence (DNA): TGTGCCAGCAGTACACAGGGGGGGATTAGGGAGCAGTACTTC. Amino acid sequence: CASSTQGGIREQYF.

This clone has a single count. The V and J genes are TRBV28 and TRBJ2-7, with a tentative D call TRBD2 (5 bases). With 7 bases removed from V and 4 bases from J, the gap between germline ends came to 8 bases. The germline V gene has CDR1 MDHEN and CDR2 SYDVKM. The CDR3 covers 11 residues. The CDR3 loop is CASNGVYEQYF. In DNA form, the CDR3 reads TGTGCCAGCAACGGGGTTTACGAGCAGTACTTC.

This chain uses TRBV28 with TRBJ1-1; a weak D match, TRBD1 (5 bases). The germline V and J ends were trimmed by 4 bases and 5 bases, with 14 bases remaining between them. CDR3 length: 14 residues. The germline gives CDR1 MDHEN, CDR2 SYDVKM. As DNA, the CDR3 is TGTGCCAGCAGTTCCTCGGCAGGGTGGACTGAAGCTTTCTTT. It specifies CASSSSAGWTEAFF. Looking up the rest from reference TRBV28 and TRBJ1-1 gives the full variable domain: DVKVTQSSRYLVKRTGEKVFLECVQDMDHENMFWYRQDPGLGLRLIYFSYDVKMKEKGDIPEGYSVSREKKERFSLILESASTNQTSMYLCASSSSAGWTEAFFGQGTRLTVV.

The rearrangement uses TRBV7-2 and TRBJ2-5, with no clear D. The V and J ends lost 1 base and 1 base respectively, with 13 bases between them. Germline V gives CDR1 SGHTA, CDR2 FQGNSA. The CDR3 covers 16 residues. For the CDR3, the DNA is TGTGCCAGCAGCTTAGTGTTTGGGCAGACCCAAGAGACCCAGTACTTC. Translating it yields CASSLVFGQTQETQYF. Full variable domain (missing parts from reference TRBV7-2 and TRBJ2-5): GAGVSQSPSNKVTEKGKDVELRCDPISGHTALYWYRQSLGQGLEFLIYFQGNSAPDKSGLPSDRFSAERTGGSVSTLTIQRTQQEDSAVYLCASSLVFGQTQETQYFGPGTRLLVL.

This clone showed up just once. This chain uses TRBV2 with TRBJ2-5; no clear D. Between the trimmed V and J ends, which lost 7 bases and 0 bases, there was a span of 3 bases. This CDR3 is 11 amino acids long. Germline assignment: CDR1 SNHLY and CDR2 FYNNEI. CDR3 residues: CASNYQETQYF. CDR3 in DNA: TGTGCCAGCAACTACCAAGAGACCCAGTACTTC.

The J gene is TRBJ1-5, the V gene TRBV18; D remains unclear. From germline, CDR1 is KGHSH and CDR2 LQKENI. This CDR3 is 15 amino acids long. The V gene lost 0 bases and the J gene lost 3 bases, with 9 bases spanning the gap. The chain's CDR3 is CASSPPDSTNQPQHF. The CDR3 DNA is TGTGCCAGCTCACCACCGGACTCCACCAATCAGCCCCAGCATTTT.

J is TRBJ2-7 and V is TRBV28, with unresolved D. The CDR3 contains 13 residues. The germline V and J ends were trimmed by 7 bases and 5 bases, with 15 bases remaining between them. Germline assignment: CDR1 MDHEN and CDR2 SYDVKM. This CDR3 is CASTSPGSDEQYV. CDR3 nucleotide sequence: TGTGCCAGCACCTCCCCAGGTTCCGACGAGCAGTACGTC.